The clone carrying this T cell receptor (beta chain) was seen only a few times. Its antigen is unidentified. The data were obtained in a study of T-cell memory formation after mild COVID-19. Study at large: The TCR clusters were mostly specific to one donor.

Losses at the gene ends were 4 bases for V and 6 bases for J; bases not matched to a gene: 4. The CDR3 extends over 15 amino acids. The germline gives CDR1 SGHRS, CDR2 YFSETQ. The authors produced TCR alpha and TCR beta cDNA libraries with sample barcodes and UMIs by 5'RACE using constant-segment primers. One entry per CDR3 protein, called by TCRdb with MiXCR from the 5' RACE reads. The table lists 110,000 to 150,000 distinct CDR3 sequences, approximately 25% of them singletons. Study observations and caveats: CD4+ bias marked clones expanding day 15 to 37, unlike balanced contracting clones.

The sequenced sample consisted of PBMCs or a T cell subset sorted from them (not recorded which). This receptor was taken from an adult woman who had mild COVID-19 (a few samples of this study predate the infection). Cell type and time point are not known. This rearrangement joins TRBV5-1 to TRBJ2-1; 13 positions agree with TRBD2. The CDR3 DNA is TGCGCCAGCAGCCACGGACTAGCGGGGGTCAATGAGCAGTTCTTC. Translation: CASSHGLAGVNEQFF. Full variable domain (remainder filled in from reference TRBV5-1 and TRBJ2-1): KAGVTQTPRYLIKTRGQQVTLSCSPISGHRSVSWYQQTPGQGLQFLFEYFSETQRNKGNFPGRFSGRQFSNSRSEMNVSTLELGDSALYLCASSHGLAGVNEQFFGPGTRLTVL.